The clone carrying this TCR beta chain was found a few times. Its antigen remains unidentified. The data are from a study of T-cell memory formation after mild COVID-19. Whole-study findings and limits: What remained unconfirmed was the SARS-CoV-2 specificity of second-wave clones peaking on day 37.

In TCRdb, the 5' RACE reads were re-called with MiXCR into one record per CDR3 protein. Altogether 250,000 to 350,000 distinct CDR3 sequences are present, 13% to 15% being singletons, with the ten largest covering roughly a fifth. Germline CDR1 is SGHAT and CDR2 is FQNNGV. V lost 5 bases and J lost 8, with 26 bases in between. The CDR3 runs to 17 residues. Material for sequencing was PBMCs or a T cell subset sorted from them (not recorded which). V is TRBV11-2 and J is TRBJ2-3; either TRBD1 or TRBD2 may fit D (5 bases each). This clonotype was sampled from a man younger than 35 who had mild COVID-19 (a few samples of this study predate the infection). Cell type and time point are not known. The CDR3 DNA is TGTGCCAGCAGCCCCATCGGGGACCCTAAAAATTGGGGTACGCAGTATTTT. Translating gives CASSPIGDPKNWGTQYF.